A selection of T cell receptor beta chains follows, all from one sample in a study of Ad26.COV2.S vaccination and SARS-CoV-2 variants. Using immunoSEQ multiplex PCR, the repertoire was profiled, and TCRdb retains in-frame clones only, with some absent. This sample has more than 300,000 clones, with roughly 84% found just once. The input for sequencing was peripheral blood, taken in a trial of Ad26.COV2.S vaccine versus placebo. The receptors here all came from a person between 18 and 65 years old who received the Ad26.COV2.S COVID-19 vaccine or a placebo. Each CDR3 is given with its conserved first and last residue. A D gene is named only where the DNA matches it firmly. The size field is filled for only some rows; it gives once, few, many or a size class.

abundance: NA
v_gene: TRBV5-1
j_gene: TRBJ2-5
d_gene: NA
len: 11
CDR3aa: CASSLKETQYF
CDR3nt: TGCGCCAGCAGCTTGAAGGAGACCCAGTACTTC

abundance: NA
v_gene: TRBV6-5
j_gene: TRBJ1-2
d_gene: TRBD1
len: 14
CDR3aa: CASSIDHRGYGYTF
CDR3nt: TGTGCCAGCAGTATCGACCACAGGGGATATGGCTACACCTTC

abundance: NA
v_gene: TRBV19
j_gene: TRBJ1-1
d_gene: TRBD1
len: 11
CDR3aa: CASGQGIEAFF
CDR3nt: TGTGCCAGCGGACAGGGGATTGAAGCTTTCTTT

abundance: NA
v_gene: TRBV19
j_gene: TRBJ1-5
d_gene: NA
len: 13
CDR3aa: CASSIDWNQPQHF
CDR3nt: TGTGCCAGTAGTATAGATTGGAATCAGCCCCAGCATTTT

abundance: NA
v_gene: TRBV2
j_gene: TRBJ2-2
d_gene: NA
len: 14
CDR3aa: CASSDRGTIGELFF
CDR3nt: TGTGCCAGCAGTGACCGGGGGACGATCGGGGAGCTGTTTTTT

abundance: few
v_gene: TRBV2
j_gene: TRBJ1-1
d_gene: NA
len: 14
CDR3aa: CASSEAPMNTEAFF
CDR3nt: TGTGCCAGCAGTGAGGCACCGATGAACACTGAAGCTTTCTTT

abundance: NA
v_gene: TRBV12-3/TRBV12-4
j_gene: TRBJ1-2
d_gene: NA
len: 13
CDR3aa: CASSPGLSYGYTF
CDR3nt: TGTGCCAGCAGCCCGGGACTGAGCTATGGCTACACCTTC

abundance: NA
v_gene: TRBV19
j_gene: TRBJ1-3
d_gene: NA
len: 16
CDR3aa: CASSIGLLSSGNTIYF
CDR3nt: TGTGCCAGTAGTATTGGACTGCTGAGCTCTGGAAACACCATATATTTT

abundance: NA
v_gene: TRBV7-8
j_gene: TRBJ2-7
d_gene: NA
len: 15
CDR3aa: CASSFDRLSTYEQYF
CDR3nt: TGTGCCAGCAGCTTCGACAGGCTTTCTACCTACGAGCAGTACTTC

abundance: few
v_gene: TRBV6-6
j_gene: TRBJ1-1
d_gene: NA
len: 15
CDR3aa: CASSWGGTGNTEAFF
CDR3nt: TGTGCCAGCAGTTGGGGTGGGACGGGGAACACTGAAGCTTTCTTT

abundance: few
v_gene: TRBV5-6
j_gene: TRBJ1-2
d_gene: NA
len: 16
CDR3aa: CASSLDSRTAHYGYTF
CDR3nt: TGTGCCAGCAGCTTGGATAGCCGGACAGCCCACTATGGCTACACCTTC

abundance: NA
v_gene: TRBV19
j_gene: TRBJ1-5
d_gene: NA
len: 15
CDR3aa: CASSIEYSNNQPQHF
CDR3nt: TGTGCCAGTAGTATAGAGTACAGTAACAATCAGCCCCAGCATTTT

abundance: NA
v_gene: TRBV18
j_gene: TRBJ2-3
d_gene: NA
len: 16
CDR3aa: CASSPPISSYTDTQYF
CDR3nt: TGTGCCAGCTCACCACCGATCAGTTCATACACAGATACGCAGTATTTT

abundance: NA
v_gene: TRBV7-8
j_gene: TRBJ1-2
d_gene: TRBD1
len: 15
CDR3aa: CASSPTTGSDYGYTF
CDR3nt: TGTGCCAGCAGCCCGACGACAGGGAGTGACTATGGCTACACCTTC

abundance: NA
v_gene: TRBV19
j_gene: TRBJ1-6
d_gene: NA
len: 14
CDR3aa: CASNGGLGSEPLHF
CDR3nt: TGTGCCAGTAACGGGGGGTTAGGATCGGAACCCCTCCACTTT

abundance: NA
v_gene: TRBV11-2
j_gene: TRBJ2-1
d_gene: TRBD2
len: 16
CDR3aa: CASRQIAGPSYNEQFF
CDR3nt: TGTGCCAGCAGGCAGATAGCGGGGCCCTCCTACAATGAGCAGTTCTTC

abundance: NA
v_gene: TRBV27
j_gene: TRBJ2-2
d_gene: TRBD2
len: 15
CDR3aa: CASGPRGGGTGELFF
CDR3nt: TGTGCCAGTGGTCCCCGGGGGGGCGGCACCGGGGAGCTGTTTTTT

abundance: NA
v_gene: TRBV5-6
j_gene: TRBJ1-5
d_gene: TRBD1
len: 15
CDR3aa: CASSLGTGGPQPQHF
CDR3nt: TGTGCCAGCAGCTTGGGAACAGGGGGTCCTCAGCCCCAGCATTTT

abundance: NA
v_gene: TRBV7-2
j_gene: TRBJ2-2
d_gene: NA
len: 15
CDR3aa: CASSLRRLGYGELFF
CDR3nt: TGTGCCAGCAGCCTAAGACGTCTAGGATACGGGGAGCTGTTTTTT

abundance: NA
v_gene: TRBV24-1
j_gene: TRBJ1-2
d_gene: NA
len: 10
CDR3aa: CARGVRGYTF
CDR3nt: TGTGCCAGAGGGGTGCGGGGCTACACCTTC

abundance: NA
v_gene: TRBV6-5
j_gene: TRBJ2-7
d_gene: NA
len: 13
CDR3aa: CASRPGERDEQYF
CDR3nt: TGTGCCAGCAGACCAGGGGAAAGGGACGAGCAGTACTTC

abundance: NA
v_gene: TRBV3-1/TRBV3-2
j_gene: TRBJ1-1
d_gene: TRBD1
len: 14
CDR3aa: CASSPYDRGTEAFF
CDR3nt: TGTGCCAGCAGCCCATACGACAGGGGCACTGAAGCTTTCTTT

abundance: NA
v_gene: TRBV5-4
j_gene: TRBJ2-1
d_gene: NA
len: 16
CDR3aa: CASSLAVARSGNEQFF
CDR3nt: TGTGCCAGCAGCTTGGCGGTGGCTCGGAGTGGGAATGAGCAGTTCTTC

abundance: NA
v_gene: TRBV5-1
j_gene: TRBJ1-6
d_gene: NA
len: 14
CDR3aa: CASSLVQENSPLHF
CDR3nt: TGCGCCAGCAGCTTGGTGCAGGAGAATTCACCCCTCCACTTT

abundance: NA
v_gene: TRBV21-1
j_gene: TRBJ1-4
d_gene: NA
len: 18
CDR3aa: CASSKGSTGEELVEKLFF
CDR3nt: TGTGCCAGCAGCAAAGGGTCGACAGGGGAAGAGTTGGTAGAAAAACTGTTTTTT